The T cell receptor (beta chain) under discussion was sequenced for a study of OX40 agonist ivuxolimab in advanced cancers. Method: immunoSEQ multiplex PCR; TCRdb's copy keeps in-frame clones and lacks some. The top ten clones hold about 0.29% of a sample with about 69,000 clones, about 89% of them seen once. CDR3 size: 14 residues. In germline, CDR1 is WNHNN, CDR2 SYGVQD (reference sequence). Trimming removed 4 bases at V and 6 bases at J, with 13 bases between. J is TRBJ2-1 and V is TRBV10-1; unclear D gene. The sequences come from CD4+ or CD8+ T cells sorted from blood, collected in a trial of the OX40 agonist ivuxolimab. The clonotype originates from an adult with an advanced solid tumor such as melanoma, head and neck, liver or kidney cancer. The CDR3 bases are TGCGCCAGCAGTGCAACGGCCGGTTTCAATGAGCAGTTCTTC. Its translation: CASSATAGFNEQFF.